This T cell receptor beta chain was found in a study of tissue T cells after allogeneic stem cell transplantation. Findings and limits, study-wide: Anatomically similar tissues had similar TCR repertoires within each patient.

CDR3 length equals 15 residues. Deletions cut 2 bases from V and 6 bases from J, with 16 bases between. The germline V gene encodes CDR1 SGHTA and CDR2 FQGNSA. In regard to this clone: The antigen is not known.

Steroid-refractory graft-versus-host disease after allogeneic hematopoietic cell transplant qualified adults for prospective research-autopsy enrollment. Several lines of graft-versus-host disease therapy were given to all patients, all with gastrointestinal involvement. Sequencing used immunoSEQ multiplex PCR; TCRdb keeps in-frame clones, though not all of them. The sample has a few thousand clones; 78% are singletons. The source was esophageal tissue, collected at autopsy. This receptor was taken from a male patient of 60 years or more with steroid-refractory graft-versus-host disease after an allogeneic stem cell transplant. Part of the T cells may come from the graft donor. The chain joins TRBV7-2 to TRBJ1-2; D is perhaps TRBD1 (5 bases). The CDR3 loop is CASSLFTRVSDGYTF. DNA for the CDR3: TGTGCCAGCAGCTTATTTACCAGGGTTAGCGATGGCTACACCTTC.